This T cell receptor (beta chain) was captured by sequencing in a study of blood T cell repertoires in COVID-19. Study background: Material from acute and convalescent COVID-19 was sourced from the United States, Italy and Spain. PBMCs, B-cell-depleted T cells, or T cells were the source of the cDNA or gDNA that made up the material.

Cohort placement rested on clinical history that participants reported themselves. This CDR3 has 16 residues. Per the germline V gene, CDR1 is LNHDA and CDR2 is SQIVND (reference sequence). V lost 7 bases to trimming and J lost 3 bases, with 21 bases between them. Original methodology: Nucleated cell counts were estimated from reference gene primer amplification. TCRdb's table, derived via immunoSEQ multiplex PCR, lists solely in-frame clones and lacks some. For V, J and clone size, that table is used; D and trimming come from the DNA. The table includes 300,000 to 350,000 clones, more than 75% detected once. Only a few counts were recorded for this clone.

The chain couples TRBV19 to TRBJ1-1; TRBD1 is a possible D gene (6 bases). The receptor was isolated from a woman aged 30 to 39 who had recovered from COVID-19. The specimen was PBMCs or T cells enriched from blood (not recorded which). CDR3 sequence: CASMGNRAPLDTEAFF. In nucleotides, the CDR3 is TGTGCCAGTATGGGGAACAGGGCCCCTCTAGACACTGAAGCTTTCTTT.